The rows below give T cell receptor beta chains drawn from one sample of a study of radiotherapy plus CTLA-4 blockade in lung cancer. Data came from immunoSEQ multiplex PCR; TCRdb stores just in-frame clones and leaves some out. Of about 110,000 clones in the sample, about 80% are singletons; the top ten hold about 3.5%. The specimen comprised peripheral blood, sampled from a patient treated with radiotherapy plus ipilimumab. The receptors were sampled from a human donor with non-small cell lung cancer that progressed on radiotherapy plus ipilimumab. Some clones in this sample may be carry-over from other donors' samples. Both conserved end residues are trimmed from each CDR3. The D gene is left open where the match is weak.

NA TRBJ1-5 TRBV5-1 ASSPTGTNQPQH
NA TRBJ1-4 TRBV4-1 ASSQTGNYEKLF
NA TRBJ2-1 TRBV7-6 ASSFTGTGEGEQF
NA TRBJ2-6 TRBV14 ASARGANVLT
NA TRBJ2-1 TRBV7-2 ASSLGLYNEQF
NA TRBJ1-5 TRBV7-8 ASSLLAGHGNQPQH
TRBD1 TRBJ1-2 TRBV5-8 ASTLPGTGYGYT
NA TRBJ2-3 TRBV19 ASSSGRSDTQY
NA TRBJ1-5 TRBV29-1 SPTHTLPNGAVHSNQPQH
NA TRBJ1-6 TRBV5-1 ASSLDRYNSPLH
NA TRBJ2-6 TRBV7-3 ASSLPTGGYSGANVLT
NA TRBJ2-3 TRBV5-6 ASSLLMADTQY
NA TRBJ1-1 TRBV6-6 ASSYSSTWTEAF
TRBD2 TRBJ2-1 TRBV9 ASSVGGGVANEQF
NA TRBJ2-1 TRBV11-3 ASRIDSDSYNEQF
NA TRBJ1-4 TRBV10-3 AISDRGGNEKLF
TRBD1 TRBJ2-3 TRBV11-3 ASSRRTGSADTQY
NA TRBJ2-3 TRBV7-9 ASSLWEDTQY
NA TRBJ2-7 TRBV19 ASMETDGSYEQY
NA TRBJ2-7 TRBV5-4 ASSRTATYEQY